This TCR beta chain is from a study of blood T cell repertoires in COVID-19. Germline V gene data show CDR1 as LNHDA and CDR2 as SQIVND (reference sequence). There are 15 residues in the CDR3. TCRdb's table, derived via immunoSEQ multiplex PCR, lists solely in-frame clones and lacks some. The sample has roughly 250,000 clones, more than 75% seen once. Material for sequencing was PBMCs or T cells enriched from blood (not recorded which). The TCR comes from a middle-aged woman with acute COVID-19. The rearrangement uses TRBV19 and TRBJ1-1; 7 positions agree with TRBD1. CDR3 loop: CDGGGVLFGDTEAFF. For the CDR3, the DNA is TGTGACGGAGGGGGCGTATTGTTTGGGGACACTGAAGCTTTCTTT.